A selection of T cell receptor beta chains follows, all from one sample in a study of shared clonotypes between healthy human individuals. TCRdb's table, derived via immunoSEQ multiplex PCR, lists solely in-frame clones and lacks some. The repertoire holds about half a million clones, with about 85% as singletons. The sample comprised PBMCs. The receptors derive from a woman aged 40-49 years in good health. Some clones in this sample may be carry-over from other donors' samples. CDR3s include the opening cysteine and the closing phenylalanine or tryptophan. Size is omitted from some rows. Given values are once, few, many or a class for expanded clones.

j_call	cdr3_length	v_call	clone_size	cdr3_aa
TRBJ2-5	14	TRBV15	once	CATSRGQGSETQYF
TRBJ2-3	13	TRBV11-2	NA	CASSFGRVDTQYF
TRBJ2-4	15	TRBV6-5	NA	CASSRTGTRGNIQYF
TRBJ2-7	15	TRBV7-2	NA	CASSLSGSMVYEQYF
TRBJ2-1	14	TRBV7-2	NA	CASSQRQGYNEQFF
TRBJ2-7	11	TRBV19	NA	CASSAPGEQYF
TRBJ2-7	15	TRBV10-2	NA	CASSDGQAYTYEQYF
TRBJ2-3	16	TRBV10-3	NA	CAISEGTSGSADTQYF
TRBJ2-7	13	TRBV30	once	CAWSKGHDYEQYF
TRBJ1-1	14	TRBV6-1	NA	CASSESGGETEAFF
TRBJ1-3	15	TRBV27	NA	CASSLQGPPGNTIYF
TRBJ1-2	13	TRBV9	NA	CASSVAGGYGYTF
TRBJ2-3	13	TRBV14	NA	CASSQDSGTTQYF
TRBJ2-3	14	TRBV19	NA	CASGEGQDPDTQYF
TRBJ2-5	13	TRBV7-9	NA	CASSLSVQETQYF
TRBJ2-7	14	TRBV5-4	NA	CASSLFGPLGEQYF
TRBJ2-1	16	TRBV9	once	CASSPRGESSYNEQFF
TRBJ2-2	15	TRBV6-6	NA	CASSYRQRSTGELFF
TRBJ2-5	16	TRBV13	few	CASTTGGSWGQETQYF
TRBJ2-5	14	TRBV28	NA	CASRPRGGGETQYF
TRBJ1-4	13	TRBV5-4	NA	CASSLPNREKLFF
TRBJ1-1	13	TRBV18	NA	CASLQGIDTEAFF
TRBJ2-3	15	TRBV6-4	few	CASSDSAGGGDTQYF
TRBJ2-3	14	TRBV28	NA	CASTQAGHTDTQYF
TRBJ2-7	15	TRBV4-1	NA	CASSRTPTRVYEQYF
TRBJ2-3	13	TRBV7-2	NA	CASSLPLAVTQYF
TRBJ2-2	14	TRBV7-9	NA	CASSLPSNTGELFF
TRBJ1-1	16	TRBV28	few	CASRQNLGRRNTEAFF
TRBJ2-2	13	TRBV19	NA	CASNTGSAGELFF
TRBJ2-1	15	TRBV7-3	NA	CASSGTGVAYNEQFF
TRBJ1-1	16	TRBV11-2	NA	CASSLEQGGLGTEAFF
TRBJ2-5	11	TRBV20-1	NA	CSARWEETQYF
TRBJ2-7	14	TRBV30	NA	CACNRGLAAYEQYF
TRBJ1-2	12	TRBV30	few	CAWSVGTYGYTF
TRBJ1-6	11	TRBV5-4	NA	CASREGGALHF
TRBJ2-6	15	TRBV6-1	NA	CASRLQYSGANVLTF
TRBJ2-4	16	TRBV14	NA	CASSLHRDRLVHIQHF
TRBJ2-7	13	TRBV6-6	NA	CASSYPPTGEQYF
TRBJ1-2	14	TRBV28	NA	CASLPPGQDYGYTF
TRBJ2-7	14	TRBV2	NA	CASSNQGIRDEQYF
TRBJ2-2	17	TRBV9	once	CASSVATGESDTGELFF
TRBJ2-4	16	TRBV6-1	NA	CASSGLGFLAKNIQYF
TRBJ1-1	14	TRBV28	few	CASREGTGNTEAFF
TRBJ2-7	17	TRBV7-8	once	CASSFSVGGSDSYEQYF
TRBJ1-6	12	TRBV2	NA	CATKGEPSPLHF
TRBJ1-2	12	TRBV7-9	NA	CASSLEGGGYTF